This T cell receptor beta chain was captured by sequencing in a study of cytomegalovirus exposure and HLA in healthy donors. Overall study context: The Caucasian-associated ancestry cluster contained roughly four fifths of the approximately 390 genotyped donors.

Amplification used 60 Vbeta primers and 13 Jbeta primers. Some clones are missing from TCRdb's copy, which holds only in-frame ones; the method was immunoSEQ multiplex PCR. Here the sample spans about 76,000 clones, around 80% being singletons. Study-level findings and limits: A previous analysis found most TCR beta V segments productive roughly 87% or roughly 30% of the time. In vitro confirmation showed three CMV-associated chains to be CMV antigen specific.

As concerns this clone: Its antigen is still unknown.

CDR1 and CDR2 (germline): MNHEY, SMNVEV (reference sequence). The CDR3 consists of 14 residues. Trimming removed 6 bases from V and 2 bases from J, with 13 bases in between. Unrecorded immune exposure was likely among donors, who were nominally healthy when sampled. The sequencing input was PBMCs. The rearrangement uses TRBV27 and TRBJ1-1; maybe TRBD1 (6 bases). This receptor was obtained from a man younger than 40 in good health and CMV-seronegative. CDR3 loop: CASRGGGFNTEAFF. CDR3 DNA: TGTGCCAGCAGGGGAGGGGGATTCAACACTGAAGCTTTCTTT.